This TCR beta chain was sequenced for a study of blood T cell repertoires in COVID-19. Study-level information: Acute-phase and convalescent COVID-19 samples originated in the United States, Italy and Spain.

J lost 2 bases, V lost 4 bases, and 5 bases had no gene match. The CDR3 has 15 amino acids. Per the germline V gene, CDR1 is SGHNT and CDR2 is YYREEE (reference sequence). Sequencing was performed with immunoSEQ multiplex PCR; in TCRdb, only in-frame clones are kept and a portion is missing. The sample lists some 95,000 clones, about 89% occurring once. This TCR derives from a human donor with active COVID-19. The donor label of this sample is uncertain. The sample was peripheral blood. This sequence joins TRBV5-4 and TRBJ2-7; 11 bases are shared with TRBD1. CDR3 sequence: CASSPGQGATYEQYF. In nucleotides, the CDR3 is TGTGCCAGCAGCCCCGGACAGGGGGCGACCTACGAGCAGTACTTC.